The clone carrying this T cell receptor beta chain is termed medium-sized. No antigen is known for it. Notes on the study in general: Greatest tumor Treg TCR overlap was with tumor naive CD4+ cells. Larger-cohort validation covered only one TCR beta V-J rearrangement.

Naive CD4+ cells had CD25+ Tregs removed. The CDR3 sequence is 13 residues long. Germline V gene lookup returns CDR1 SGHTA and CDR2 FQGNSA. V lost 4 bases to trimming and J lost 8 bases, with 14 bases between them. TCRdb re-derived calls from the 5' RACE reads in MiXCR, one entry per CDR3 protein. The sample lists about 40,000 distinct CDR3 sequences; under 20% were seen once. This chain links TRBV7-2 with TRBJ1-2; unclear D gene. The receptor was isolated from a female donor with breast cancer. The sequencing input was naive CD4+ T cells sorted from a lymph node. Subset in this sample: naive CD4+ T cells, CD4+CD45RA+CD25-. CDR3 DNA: TGTGCCAGCAGCTCCTACATCACGGACGGCTACACCTTC. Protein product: CASSSYITDGYTF.